Described below is a single T cell receptor (beta chain) sequence and its context. What it binds is unknown. This specimen comes from a study of early T cells in non-severe SARS-CoV-2 infection. About the study: Bulk RNA isolated from unsorted whole blood underwent sequencing; chains were not paired.

Study-wide findings and caveats: VDJdb-based annotation leaned toward anti-spike CD8 responses and missed private and CD4 specificities.

Molecules of cDNA were individually given unique molecular identifiers that were attached to them. Each CDR3 protein is one row after TCRdb ran MiXCR on the 5' RACE reads. Found here are 40,000 to 55,000 distinct CDR3 sequences, around 14% of them singletons; the top ten hold roughly a tenth. The material sequenced was whole blood. The sequence was collected from an adult who was a healthcare worker with PCR-confirmed SARS-CoV-2 infection or an uninfected control (not recorded which).

This CDR3 is CASTGTGGFTGELFF. CDR3 nucleotide sequence: TGCGCCAGCACTGGCACGGGTGGTTTCACCGGGGAGCTGTTTTTT. V usage is TRBV5-1 and J usage is TRBJ2-2; D is unclear. The V and J ends lost 6 bases and 4 bases respectively, with 16 bases between them. Germline V gene data show CDR1 as SGHRS and CDR2 as YFSETQ. This CDR3 contains 15 residues.